This T cell receptor beta chain appears in the sequencing data of a study of blood T cell repertoires in COVID-19. Clones were read by immunoSEQ multiplex PCR, and TCRdb kept only the in-frame ones, dropping some. Among about 110,000 clones listed, over 75% were seen once. The germline gives CDR1 MNHNY, CDR2 SVGAGI (reference sequence). The CDR3 sequence is 13 residues long. V lost 8 bases and J 0 bases, leaving 10 bases between the germline ends. Sequences were obtained from peripheral blood. The clonotype was recovered from a human donor in a cohort sampled during active COVID-19. V is TRBV6-6 and J is TRBJ1-1; no definite D call. CDR3 DNA sequence: TGTGCCAGCGGAAACCAGGTGAACACTGAAGCTTTCTTT. Translation: CASGNQVNTEAFF.